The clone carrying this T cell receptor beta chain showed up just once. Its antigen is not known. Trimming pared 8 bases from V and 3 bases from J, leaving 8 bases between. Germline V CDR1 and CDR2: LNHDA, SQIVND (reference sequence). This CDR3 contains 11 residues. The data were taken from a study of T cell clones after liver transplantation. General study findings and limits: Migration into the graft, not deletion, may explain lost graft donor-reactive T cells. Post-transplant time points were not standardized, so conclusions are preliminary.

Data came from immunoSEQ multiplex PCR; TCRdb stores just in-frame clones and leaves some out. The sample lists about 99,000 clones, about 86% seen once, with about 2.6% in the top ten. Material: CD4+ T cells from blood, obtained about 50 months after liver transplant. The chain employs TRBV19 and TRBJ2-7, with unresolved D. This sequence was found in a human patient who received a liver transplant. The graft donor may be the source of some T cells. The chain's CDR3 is CASGDFYEQYF. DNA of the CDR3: TGTGCCAGTGGGGATTTCTACGAGCAGTACTTC.